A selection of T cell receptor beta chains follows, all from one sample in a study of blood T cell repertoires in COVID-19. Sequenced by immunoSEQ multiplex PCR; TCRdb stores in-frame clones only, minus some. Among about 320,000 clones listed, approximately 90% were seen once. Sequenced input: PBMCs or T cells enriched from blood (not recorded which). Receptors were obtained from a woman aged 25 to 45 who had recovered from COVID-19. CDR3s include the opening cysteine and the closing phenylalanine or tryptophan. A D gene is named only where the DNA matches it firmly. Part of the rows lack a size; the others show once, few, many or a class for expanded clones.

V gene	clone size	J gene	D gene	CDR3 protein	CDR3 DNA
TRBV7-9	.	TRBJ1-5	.	CASSPTGSNQPQHF	TGTGCCAGCAGCCCAACAGGGAGCAATCAGCCCCAGCATTTT
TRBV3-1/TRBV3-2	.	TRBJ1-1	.	CASSQRRQVNTEAFF	TGTGCCAGCAGCCAAAGAAGACAGGTGAACACTGAAGCTTTCTTT
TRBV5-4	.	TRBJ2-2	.	CASSPANTGELFF	TGTGCCAGCAGCCCCGCGAACACCGGGGAGCTGTTTTTT
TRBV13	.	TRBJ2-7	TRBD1	CASSSSQGARRYEQYF	TGTGCCAGCAGCTCCTCACAGGGGGCGAGGAGATACGAGCAGTACTTC
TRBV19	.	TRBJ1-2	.	CASSLWGQNYGYTF	TGTGCCAGTAGTCTCTGGGGGCAAAACTATGGCTACACCTTC
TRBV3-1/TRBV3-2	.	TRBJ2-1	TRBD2	CASTLGLAGNNEQFF	TGTGCCAGCACCCTCGGACTAGCGGGGAATAATGAGCAGTTCTTC
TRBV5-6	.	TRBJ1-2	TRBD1	CASSPDRGANYGYTF	TGTGCCAGCAGCCCCGACAGGGGTGCGAACTATGGCTACACCTTC
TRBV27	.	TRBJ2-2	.	CASSFYPSGQSNTGELFF	TGTGCCAGCAGTTTCTATCCCTCAGGACAGAGCAACACCGGGGAGCTGTTTTTT
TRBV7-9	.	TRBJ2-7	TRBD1	CASSRGQNHEQYF	TGTGCCAGCAGCCGGGGACAGAACCACGAGCAGTACTTC
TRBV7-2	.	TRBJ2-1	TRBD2	CASSLLAGGLYNEQFF	TGTGCCAGCAGCTTATTAGCGGGGGGCCTATACAATGAGCAGTTCTTC
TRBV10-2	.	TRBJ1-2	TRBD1	CASSESPTPTGGYTF	TGCGCCAGCAGTGAGTCGCCCACCCCGACAGGGGGCTACACCTTC
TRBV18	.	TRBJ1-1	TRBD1	CASSPTGTGVFWSTEAFF	TGTGCCAGCTCACCTACAGGGACAGGGGTGTTTTGGAGCACTGAAGCTTTCTTT
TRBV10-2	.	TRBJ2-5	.	CATQSQGIGETQYF	TGCGCCACCCAGTCACAGGGAATTGGAGAGACCCAGTACTTC
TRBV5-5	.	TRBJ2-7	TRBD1	CASSSGQGSYEQYF	TGTGCCAGCAGCTCGGGACAGGGCTCCTACGAGCAGTACTTC
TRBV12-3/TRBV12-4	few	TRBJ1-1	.	CASALPREVAFF	TGTGCCAGCGCCCTCCCCAGGGAGGTAGCTTTCTTT
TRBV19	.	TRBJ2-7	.	CASTPRAGTYEQYF	TGTGCCAGTACCCCCCGGGCGGGAACCTACGAGCAGTACTTC
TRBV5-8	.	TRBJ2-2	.	CASSSGTMAGELFF	TGTGCCAGCAGCTCCGGGACAATGGCCGGGGAGCTGTTTTTT
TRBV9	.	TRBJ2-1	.	CASSVVTSTYNEQFF	TGTGCCAGCAGCGTAGTTACTAGCACCTACAATGAGCAGTTCTTC